One TCR beta chain is described in this entry. This sample was taken from a study of blood T cell repertoires in COVID-19. Assay: immunoSEQ multiplex PCR; the TCRdb copy retains only in-frame clones and omits some. The table includes 250,000 to 350,000 clones, 92% detected once. Trimming left V 7 bases short and J 4 bases short, with 16 bases between. Germline V gene data show CDR1 as SNHLY and CDR2 as FYNNEI. The CDR3 has 14 amino acids. Sequenced sample: PBMCs or T cells enriched from blood (not recorded which). The source of this sequence is a woman aged 25 to 39 who had recovered from COVID-19. The chain is built from TRBV2 and TRBJ1-1; possibly TRBD1 for D (5 bases). The chain's CDR3 is CASTGGGSGTEAFF. The CDR3 nucleotides are TGTGCCAGCACCGGGGGGGGATCGGGCACTGAAGCTTTCTTT.